The 18 T cell receptor beta chains below were found in one sample sequenced in a study of T cells in Graves' hyperthyroidism and ophthalmopathy. TCR beta CDR3 region amplification was performed from RNA transcripts. The HTBI set primed first-round TCR CDR3 RT-PCR. Via MiXCR, TCRdb re-called the multiplex PCR reads, giving one row per CDR3 protein. The sample lists around 800,000 distinct CDR3 sequences; over 35% were seen once. Sequenced sample: blood. All receptors derive from a man between 18 and 35 years old with Graves' hyperthyroidism.

Details on this clonotype: It may be a read error: a sequence one base away is much more abundant. The chain recombines TRBV10-3 with TRBJ2-7, with D perhaps TRBD1 (5 bases). CDR1 is ENHRY and CDR2 is SYGVKD in the germline V gene. The CDR3 has 14 amino acids. The CDR3 loop is CATSEIYRQYEQYF. The CDR3, as DNA: TGTGCCACCAGTGAGATCTACCGACAGTACGAGCAGTACTTC.

The chain recombines TRBV15 with TRBJ1-1; D gene ambiguous. This CDR3 comprises 14 residues. The V gene lost 3 bases and the J gene lost 1 base, with 9 bases spanning the gap. Looked up from germline, CDR1 is LNHNV and CDR2 is YYDKDF (reference sequence). This CDR3 reads CATSSKGQNTEAFF. The CDR3 DNA is TGTGCCACCAGCAGTAAGGGTCAGAACACTGAAGCTTTCTTT.

There are a few counts of this clonotype. The chain uses TRBV7-2 and TRBJ1-1; D is ambiguous. Germline lookup yields CDR1 SGHTA and CDR2 FQGNSA. CDR3 size: 15 residues. Trimming removed 5 bases at V and 3 bases at J, with 16 bases between. In nucleotides, the CDR3 is TGTGCCAGCAGCCCCACCCGGGCGCCGGACACTGAAGCTTTCTTT. The encoded protein is CASSPTRAPDTEAFF.

This clonotype was seen a few times. The chain has TRBV19 and TRBJ2-7; 7 nucleotides agree with TRBD2. Germline CDR1 is LNHDA and CDR2 is SQIVND (reference sequence). Trimming took 6 bases from V and 0 from J; bases not matched to a gene: 5. This CDR3 has 14 amino acids. As DNA, the CDR3 is TGTGCCAGTAGCTCGGCGGGAGCCTCCTACGAGCAGTACTTC. It codes for CASSSAGASYEQYF.

The chain is built from TRBV12-3 or TRBV12-4 and TRBJ2-7; D unclear. Trimming left V 3 bases short and J 3 bases short, with 6 bases between. The CDR3 spans 12 residues. This CDR3 is CASSFMNYEQYF. The DNA for the CDR3 is TGTGCCAGCAGTTTTATGAACTACGAGCAGTACTTC.

This clonotype is a singleton in its sample. The chain is built from TRBV12-3 or TRBV12-4 and TRBJ2-7, with D possibly TRBD1 on 7 matching bases. This CDR3 has 16 residues. With 6 bases removed from V and 2 bases from J, the gap between germline ends came to 20 bases. The CDR3, as DNA: TGTGCCAGCAGGCCCCCGGGGAGGACAGGAACCTACGAGCAGTACTTC. Amino acids: CASRPPGRTGTYEQYF.

A note on this clonotype: This may stem from a read error, because a much larger clone lies one nucleotide away. The chain links TRBV7-2 to TRBJ1-4; D unclear. The CDR3 totals 14 residues. Germline CDR1 is SGHTA and CDR2 is FQGNSA. CDR3 nucleotides: TGTGCCAGCAGATTAGCGGAGGAACCTGAAAAACTGTTTTTT. Protein sequence: CASRLAEEPEKLFF.

The chain employs TRBV20-1 and TRBJ2-7; D perhaps matches TRBD2 (6 bases). The CDR3 sequence is 13 residues long. V lost 5 bases and J lost 0, with 11 bases in between. CDR1 is DFQATT, CDR2 SNEGSKA, per germline (reference sequence). Here the CDR3 reads CSARDWSSYEQYF. In nucleotides, the CDR3 is TGCAGTGCTCGGGACTGGAGCTCCTACGAGCAGTACTTC.

Concerning this clonotype itself: A much more abundant neighbour one base away suggests this may be a read error. V and J are TRBV9 and TRBJ1-4; 7 positions agree with TRBD1. The CDR3 length is 16 residues. Trimming at V came to 4 bases and at J to 4 bases, leaving 10 bases not matched to a gene. CDR1 is SGDLS, CDR2 YYNGEE, per germline. CDR3 residues: CASSPRGGQNNEKLFF. As DNA, the CDR3 is TGTGCCAGCAGCCCCCGGGGGGGACAGAATAATGAAAAACTGTTTTTT.

This clonotype showed up many times. This chain uses TRBV28 with TRBJ2-7, with 9 bases identical to TRBD1. V lost 7 bases and J lost 2; bases outside the gene matches: 6. The CDR3 spans 14 residues. Germline V CDR1 and CDR2: MDHEN, SYDVKM. The CDR3 nucleotides are TGTGCCAGCATCATGCGGGACAGGGCCTACGAGCAGTACTTC. Translated, it gives CASIMRDRAYEQYF.

This clonotype has at least ten counts. This chain joins TRBV10-3 and TRBJ2-3; D is unclear. The CDR3 extends over 11 amino acids. The germline V gene has CDR1 ENHRY and CDR2 SYGVKD. Between the trimmed V and J ends, which lost 4 bases and 2 bases, there was a span of 1 base. The CDR3 region is CAISATDTQYF. The CDR3 DNA is TGTGCCATCAGTGCCACAGATACGCAGTATTTT.

This clonotype was recorded at least ten times. V usage is TRBV20-1 and J usage is TRBJ1-1; TRBD1 matches at 8 bases. This CDR3 has 13 residues. Trimming removed 5 bases from V and 1 base from J; junction bases left unmatched: 3. Germline values: CDR1 DFQATT, CDR2 SNEGSKA (reference sequence). The CDR3 DNA follows: TGCAGTGCTCCCGGGACAGGGAACACTGAAGCTTTCTTT. Amino acids: CSAPGTGNTEAFF.

The chain combines TRBV2 with TRBJ2-7, with D hard to call. This CDR3 contains 12 residues. The ends were cut back, 5 bases at V and 3 bases at J, with 8 bases in the middle. Germline loops: CDR1 SNHLY, CDR2 FYNNEI. CDR3 bases: TGTGCCAGCAGTCAGCCCAGCTACGAGCAGTACTTC. Its protein product is CASSQPSYEQYF. The full variable domain, rest sourced from reference TRBV2 and TRBJ2-7, is EPEVTQTPSHQVTQMGQEVILRCVPISNHLYFYWYRQILGQKVEFLVSFYNNEISEKSEIFDDQFSVERPDGSNFTLKIRSTKLEDSAMYFCASSQPSYEQYFGPGTRLTVT.

This clonotype was counted a few times. The chain uses TRBV4-1 and TRBJ1-1, with D possibly matching TRBD1 (6 bases). The CDR3 spans 11 residues. V was shortened by 1 base and J by 11 bases, with 8 bases between the two germline ends. Germline CDR1 reads MGHRA; CDR2 reads YSYEKL. In DNA form, the CDR3 reads TGCGCCAGCAGCCAAGGAACAGGGGCTTTCTTT. It is translated as CASSQGTGAFF.

The sample holds many counts of this clonotype. Mismatch with germline at one junction end may stem from a read error. This rearrangement joins TRBV2 to TRBJ1-1; D unresolved. Germline V lookup: CDR1 SNHLY, CDR2 FYNNEI. This CDR3 comprises 12 residues. In DNA form, the CDR3 reads TGTGCCAGCAGTCAAGCAGTGACTGAAGCTTTCTTT. Encoded protein: CASSQAVTEAFF.

The V and J genes are TRBV6-5 and TRBJ2-7; 12 bases match TRBD2. Looked up from germline, CDR1 is MNHEY and CDR2 is SVGAGI. J gave up 3 bases and V 9 bases, and 3 bases lay outside the gene matches. The CDR3 contains 13 residues. CDR3 bases: TGTGCCAGTTGGACTAGCGGGAACTACGAGCAGTACTTC. This encodes CASWTSGNYEQYF.

Comment on this clonotype: At one of its ends the junction is not consistent with the germline gene, which may arise from a read error. The rearrangement joins TRBV10-3 to TRBJ1-6, with TRBD1 matching over 7 bases. The germline gives CDR1 ENHRY, CDR2 SYGVKD. The CDR3 has 16 residues. CDR3: CASSYSTTGVGSPLHF. For the CDR3, the DNA is TGTGCCAGCAGTTACTCGACTACAGGGGTAGGATCACCCCTCCACTTT.

This clonotype has more than one count but fewer than ten. The J gene is TRBJ2-5, the V gene TRBV4-3; a possible D gene is TRBD2 (6 bases). The CDR3 sequence is 17 residues long. The germline V and J ends were trimmed by 0 bases and 4 bases, with 18 bases remaining between them. Looked up from germline, CDR1 is LGHNA and CDR2 is YSLEER. The CDR3 nucleotides read TGCGCCAGCAGCCAAGACTCCGGCGGGTGGGGAGGAGAGACCCAGTACTTC. This codes for CASSQDSGGWGGETQYF.